This passage covers 5 T cell receptor beta chains from one sample sequenced in a study of early stage breast cancer tumors. Profiling relied on immunoSEQ multiplex PCR, and the TCRdb table lists in-frame clones only, not all of them. The data hold about 38,000 clones, with 70% to 80% observed a single time. Sequencing was performed on blood. These receptors were collected from a person in their sixties or seventies with breast cancer.

As DNA, the CDR3 is TGTGCCAGCTCACCAAGGGACAACCAATATCAGCCCCAGCATTTT. This encodes CASSPRDNQYQPQHF. This chain connects TRBV18 to TRBJ1-5; a weak D match, TRBD1 (6 bases). V was clipped by 2 bases and J by 5 bases, with 13 bases between them. CDR1 KGHSH and CDR2 LQKENI come from the germline V gene. This CDR3 spans 15 amino acids.

The rearrangement uses TRBV9 and TRBJ2-3, with no clear D. The length of the CDR3 is 15 residues. Deletions cut 0 bases from V and 5 bases from J, with 13 bases between. Germline V gene sequence: CDR1 SGDLS, CDR2 YYNGEE. CDR3 protein: CASSVGPSPRDTQYF. For the CDR3, the DNA is TGTGCCAGCAGCGTAGGGCCGTCCCCTAGAGATACGCAGTATTTT.

The chain uses TRBV6-1 and TRBJ1-6, with TRBD1 matching over 7 bases. The CDR3 is made up of 15 amino acids. Germline V gene sequence: CDR1 MNHNS, CDR2 SASEGT. V dropped 6 bases and J dropped 5; count of bases not matched to a gene: 7. The CDR3 region has the DNA TGTGCCAGCAGCCGAGGGACAGCGAATAATTCACCCCTCCACTTT. Protein: CASSRGTANNSPLHF.

The CDR3 reads CASRRDWSTEAFF. CDR3 nucleotide sequence: TGTGCCAGCAGGCGGGATTGGTCCACTGAAGCTTTCTTT. The V call is TRBV2, the J call TRBJ1-1; D is ambiguous. The CDR3 length is 13 residues. Trimming shortened V by 6 bases and J by 4 bases, and 12 bases separated the two germline ends. CDR1 and CDR2 from the germline V gene are SNHLY and FYNNEI.

This chain joins TRBV28 and TRBJ2-3; no clear D gene. CDR3 length: 14 residues. Trimming left V 2 bases short and J 4 bases short, with 10 bases between. Germline lookup yields CDR1 MDHEN and CDR2 SYDVKM. The CDR3 DNA is TGTGCCAGCAGTTTAGGTGGATACCCAGATACGCAGTATTTT. Translating gives CASSLGGYPDTQYF.